This is a list of T cell receptor beta chains from one sample in a study of siplizumab effects on memory and regulatory T cells. Sequenced by immunoSEQ multiplex PCR; TCRdb stores in-frame clones only, minus some. The data show roughly 40,000 clones, 80% to 90% seen once. The sequencing sample was made of naive CD4+ T cells sorted from blood. These receptors were taken from a human donor in good health. Both conserved end residues are part of each CDR3. Rows give clone size only sometimes, using once, few, many, or a class for an expanded clone.

size | J | V | CDR3
NA | TRBJ2-1 | TRBV4-2 | CASSQDPWTSGGVPSEQFF
NA | TRBJ2-6 | TRBV27 | CASSLKASGANVLTF
NA | TRBJ1-5 | TRBV7-6 | CASSLAGNNQPQHF
NA | TRBJ1-5 | TRBV4-1 | CASSQDIVGGYSNQPQHF
NA | TRBJ1-6 | TRBV10-1 | CASTPDSRSPLHF
NA | TRBJ1-3 | TRBV28 | CASSSPAVGNTIYF
NA | TRBJ1-3 | TRBV15 | CATSSRGLPGNTIYF
NA | TRBJ1-2 | TRBV7-9 | CASSLGLRLDGYTF
NA | TRBJ2-2 | TRBV19 | CASSILRRDTGELFF
NA | TRBJ1-5 | TRBV9 | CASSAGGLGSYSNQPQHF
once | TRBJ1-5 | TRBV6-6 | CASSLISNQPQHF
NA | TRBJ1-2 | TRBV2 | CASRTGTGGNGYTF
NA | TRBJ1-3 | TRBV5-4 | CASSLRTGGYSGNTIYF
NA | TRBJ2-2 | TRBV5-4 | CASSFRSGLAGELFF
NA | TRBJ2-2 | TRBV12-5 | CAMGGGTRPTGELFF
NA | TRBJ2-7 | TRBV7-9 | CASSPQGNGYEQYF
NA | TRBJ1-1 | TRBV19 | CASSLPMNTEAFF
NA | TRBJ1-1 | TRBV5-4 | CASSLGRITEAFF
once | TRBJ2-2 | TRBV9 | CASSVGTNTGELFF
NA | TRBJ2-3 | TRBV5-8 | CASSAQTADTQYF
NA | TRBJ2-7 | TRBV7-9 | CASSEGTGVSYEQYF
NA | TRBJ1-5 | TRBV5-4 | CASSRDGRNQPQHF
NA | TRBJ1-4 | TRBV5-1 | CASSASRLTNEKLFF
NA | TRBJ2-2 | TRBV5-6 | CASSPGTFTGELFF
NA | TRBJ1-1 | TRBV2 | CASSGGTGAWRAFF
NA | TRBJ2-7 | TRBV27 | CASSAWTGSSYEQYF
NA | TRBJ2-3 | TRBV5-1 | CASRDGTASTDTQYF
NA | TRBJ2-3 | TRBV5-1 | CASSLELAGTTTDTQYF
NA | TRBJ1-3 | TRBV25-1 | CASSEASGNTIYF
NA | TRBJ2-1 | TRBV11-2 | CASSLLAEGRGWNEQFF
NA | TRBJ2-7 | TRBV28 | CAVFKIHEQYF
NA | TRBJ2-7 | TRBV6-1 | CASSEGTALKPYEQYF
NA | TRBJ2-6 | TRBV7-3 | CASSLTSGDSGANVLTF
NA | TRBJ2-2 | TRBV7-3 | CASSLNAGTNTGELFF
NA | TRBJ2-3 | TRBV5-1 | CASSLSRTTDTQYF
NA | TRBJ2-3 | TRBV18 | CASSPVGGLTDTQYF
NA | TRBJ1-2 | TRBV4-2 | CASSQMIRGASNYGYTF
NA | TRBJ1-2 | TRBV7-3 | CASSPQPPGQGGYTF
NA | TRBJ2-1 | TRBV15 | CATSREPRERDNEQFF
NA | TRBJ2-7 | TRBV6-5 | CASSRGLYEQYF
NA | TRBJ2-7 | TRBV5-6 | CASSELYRGMYEQYF
NA | TRBJ1-5 | TRBV6-5 | CASSLHGDQPQHF
NA | TRBJ2-7 | TRBV7-9 | CASTHYRDLGIEQYF
NA | TRBJ2-1 | TRBV10-3 | CAISEMTESSYNEQFF
NA | TRBJ1-1 | TRBV7-3 | CASSLVVSNTEAFF
few | TRBJ1-6 | TRBV6-5 | CASQGNNSPLHF
once | TRBJ2-2 | TRBV11-2 | CASRPPGGELFF
NA | TRBJ2-3 | TRBV7-9 | CASSLGLASTDTQYF
once | TRBJ2-7 | TRBV19 | CASSTDRDYEQYF
once | TRBJ1-4 | TRBV6-1 | CASRITGDEKLFF
NA | TRBJ2-5 | TRBV12-2 | CASRLGETQYF
NA | TRBJ2-2 | TRBV18 | CASSPPYGTGELFF
NA | TRBJ1-4 | TRBV2 | CASGSDSGLFF
NA | TRBJ1-5 | TRBV7-8 | CASSLAGEQPQHF